This TCR beta chain was found in a study of OX40 agonist ivuxolimab in advanced cancers. Here immunoSEQ multiplex PCR was the method, and the copy in TCRdb shows in-frame clones only, minus some. The sample holds about 84,000 clones, approximately 89% seen once. Sequenced material: CD4+ or CD8+ T cells sorted from blood, taken in a trial of the OX40 agonist ivuxolimab. This receptor was taken from an adult with an advanced solid tumor such as melanoma, head and neck, liver or kidney cancer.

CDR3 in DNA: TGCAGCGTTGAAAAAGGGCCGGGCTATGGCTACACCTTC. Amino acids: CSVEKGPGYGYTF. The chain carries TRBV29-1 and TRBJ1-2; D is unclear. CDR1 and CDR2 from the germline V gene are SQVTM and ANQGSEA. Trimming cost V 2 bases and J 4 bases, with 11 bases left between them. The CDR3 loop spans 13 amino acids.